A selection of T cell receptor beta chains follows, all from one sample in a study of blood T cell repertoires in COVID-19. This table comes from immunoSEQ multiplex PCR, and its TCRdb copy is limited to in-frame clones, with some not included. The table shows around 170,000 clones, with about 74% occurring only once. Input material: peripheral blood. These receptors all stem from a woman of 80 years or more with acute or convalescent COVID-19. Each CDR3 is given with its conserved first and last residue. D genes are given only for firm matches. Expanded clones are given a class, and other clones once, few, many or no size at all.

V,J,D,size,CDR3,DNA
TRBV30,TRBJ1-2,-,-,CAWTYSYGYTF,TGTGCCTGGACATACAGCTATGGCTACACCTTC
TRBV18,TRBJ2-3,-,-,CASSPPSQGSTDTQYF,TGTGCCAGCTCACCACCGTCACAGGGTAGCACAGATACGCAGTATTTT
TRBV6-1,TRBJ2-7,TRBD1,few,CASSEQGAPYEQYF,TGTGCCAGCAGTGAACAGGGGGCCCCCTACGAGCAGTACTTC
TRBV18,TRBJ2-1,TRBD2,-,CASSLLAGEWNEQFF,TGTGCCAGCTCGCTACTAGCGGGAGAGTGGAATGAGCAGTTCTTC
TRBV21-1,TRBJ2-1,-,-,CASSTTGTSGSNEQFF,TGTGCCAGCAGTACAACCGGGACTAGCGGGAGCAATGAGCAGTTCTTC
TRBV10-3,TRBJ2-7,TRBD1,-,CAISPGQARREQYF,TGTGCCATCAGTCCAGGACAGGCTCGGCGCGAGCAGTACTTC
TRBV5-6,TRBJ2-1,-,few,CASSYEGVLGFREQFF,TGTGCCAGCAGCTACGAGGGAGTCCTCGGTTTTAGGGAGCAGTTCTTC
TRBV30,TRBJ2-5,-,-,CAWKRTDQETQYF,TGTGCCTGGAAGCGGACTGATCAAGAGACCCAGTACTTC
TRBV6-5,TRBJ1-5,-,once,CASSRSSNQPQHF,TGTGCCAGCAGTCGGAGTAGCAATCAGCCCCAGCATTTT
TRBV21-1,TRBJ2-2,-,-,CASSKPTTGAGGELFF,TGTGCCAGCAGCAAACCGACGACAGGGGCGGGCGGGGAGCTGTTTTTT
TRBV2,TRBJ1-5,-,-,CASRRGLGNQPQHF,TGTGCCAGCCGGCGGGGGCTAGGCAATCAGCCCCAGCATTTT
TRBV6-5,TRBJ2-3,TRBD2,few,CASSPFTLAGDTQYF,TGTGCCAGCAGTCCCTTCACACTAGCGGGAGATACGCAGTATTTT
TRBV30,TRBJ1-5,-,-,CAWSRQNNQPQHF,TGTGCCTGGAGTCGACAGAACAATCAGCCCCAGCATTTT
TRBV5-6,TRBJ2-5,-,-,CASSLPGSFGETQYF,TGTGCCAGCAGCTTGCCCGGGAGCTTCGGAGAGACCCAGTACTTC
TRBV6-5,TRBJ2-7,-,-,CASSLDYYSYEQYF,TGTGCCAGCAGTCTAGACTATTACTCCTACGAGCAGTACTTC
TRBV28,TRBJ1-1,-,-,CASNPPTGVNTEAFF,TGTGCCAGCAACCCGCCGACGGGAGTGAACACTGAAGCTTTCTTT
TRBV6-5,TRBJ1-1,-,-,CASSHPQGTEAFF,TGTGCCAGCAGCCATCCTCAGGGGACTGAAGCTTTCTTT
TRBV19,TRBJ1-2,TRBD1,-,CASSTQTGNYGYTF,TGTGCCAGTAGTACCCAGACAGGGAACTATGGCTACACCTTC
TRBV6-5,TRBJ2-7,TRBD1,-,CASSWGQASYEQYF,TGTGCCAGCAGTTGGGGACAGGCTTCCTACGAGCAGTACTTC
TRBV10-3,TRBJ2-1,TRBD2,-,CAISLTSGSYNEQFF,TGTGCCATCTCTCTAACTAGCGGGAGCTACAATGAGCAGTTCTTC
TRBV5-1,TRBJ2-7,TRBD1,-,CASSGTGLSYEQYF,TGCGCCAGCAGCGGGACAGGTCTCTCCTACGAGCAGTACTTC
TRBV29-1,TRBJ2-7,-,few,CSVELSRLNRYEQYF,TGCAGCGTTGAATTATCCCGACTCAACCGATACGAGCAGTACTTC
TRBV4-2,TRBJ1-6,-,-,CASSQDETSNSPLHF,TGTGCCAGCAGCCAAGATGAGACATCTAATTCACCCCTCCACTTT
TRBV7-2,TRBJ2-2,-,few,CASSYGSGGPPRELFF,TGTGCCAGCAGCTACGGTTCAGGAGGCCCCCCCCGGGAGCTGTTTTTT
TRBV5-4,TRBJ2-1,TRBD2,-,CASSPELAGGFNEQFF,TGTGCCAGCAGCCCGGAACTAGCGGGAGGCTTCAATGAGCAGTTCTTC
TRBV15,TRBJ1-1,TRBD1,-,CATSYEEGGGGTEAFF,TGTGCCACCAGCTACGAGGAAGGGGGCGGCGGCACTGAAGCTTTCTTT
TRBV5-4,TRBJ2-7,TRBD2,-,CASSSVLAGGEQYF,TGTGCCAGCAGCTCAGTACTAGCGGGAGGCGAGCAGTACTTC
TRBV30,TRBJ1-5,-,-,CAWSGGDNQPQHF,TGTGCCTGGAGTGGGGGGGACAATCAGCCCCAGCATTTT
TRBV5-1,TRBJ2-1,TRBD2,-,CASSPLGAGGPEDEQFF,TGCGCCAGCAGCCCGTTGGGCGCGGGAGGGCCAGAGGATGAGCAGTTCTTC
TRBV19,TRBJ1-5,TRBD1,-,CASSPTGGAGQPQHF,TGTGCCAGTAGTCCGACAGGGGGCGCCGGACAGCCCCAGCATTTT
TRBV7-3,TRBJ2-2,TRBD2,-,CASSLRGLAGDTGELFF,TGTGCCAGCAGCTTACGGGGACTAGCGGGAGACACCGGGGAGCTGTTTTTT
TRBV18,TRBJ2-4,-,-,CASSIEENIQYF,TGTGCCAGCTCCATAGAGGAGAACATTCAGTACTTC
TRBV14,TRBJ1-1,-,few,CASSQGISTRGAFF,TGTGCCAGCAGCCAAGGTATTAGTACACGAGGAGCTTTCTTT
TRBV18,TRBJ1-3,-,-,CASSQQNPIYSGNTIYF,TGTGCCAGCTCACAACAGAACCCTATTTACTCTGGAAACACCATATATTTT
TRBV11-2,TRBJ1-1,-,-,CASSLDGGSNTEAFF,TGTGCCAGCAGCTTAGATGGGGGCTCGAACACTGAAGCTTTCTTT
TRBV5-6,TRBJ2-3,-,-,CASSLVSFGTDTQYF,TGTGCCAGCAGCTTGGTCAGTTTTGGCACAGATACGCAGTATTTT
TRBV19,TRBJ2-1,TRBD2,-,CASSTLQTSGSYNEQFF,TGTGCCAGTAGTACCCTACAGACTAGCGGGAGTTACAATGAGCAGTTCTTC
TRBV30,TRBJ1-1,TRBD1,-,CAWREQGAPKTEAFF,TGTGCCTGGAGAGAACAGGGGGCGCCGAAGACTGAAGCTTTCTTT
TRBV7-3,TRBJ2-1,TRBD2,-,CASSVEAGPYNEQFF,TGTGCCAGCAGCGTTGAAGCGGGGCCCTACAATGAGCAGTTCTTC
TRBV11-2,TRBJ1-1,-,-,CASSPGRGEAFF,TGTGCCAGCAGCCCAGGGAGGGGAGAAGCTTTCTTT
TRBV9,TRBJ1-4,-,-,CASSLQTTNEKLFF,TGTGCCAGCAGCTTACAGACAACTAATGAAAAACTGTTTTTT
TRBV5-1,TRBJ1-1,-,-,CASSSGQSNTEAFF,TGCGCCAGCAGCTCGGGACAATCAAACACTGAAGCTTTCTTT
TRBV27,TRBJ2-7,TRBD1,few,CASRGVGTGSYEQYF,TGTGCCAGCCGTGGGGTCGGGACAGGCTCCTACGAGCAGTACTTC
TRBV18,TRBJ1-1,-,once,CASSRSEQDTEAFF,TGTGCCAGCTCACGCAGCGAGCAAGACACTGAAGCTTTCTTT
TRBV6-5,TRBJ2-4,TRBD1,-,CASSRQGNIQYF,TGTGCCAGCAGTAGACAGGGAAACATTCAGTACTTC
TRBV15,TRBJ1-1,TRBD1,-,CATSRGGQGNTEAFF,TGTGCCACCAGCAGAGGGGGACAGGGGAACACTGAAGCTTTCTTT
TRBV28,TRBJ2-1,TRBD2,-,CASRSRTSGGQFF,TGTGCCAGCAGGTCGCGGACTAGCGGTGGGCAGTTCTTC
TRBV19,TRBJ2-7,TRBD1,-,CAAGTGTYEQYF,TGTGCCGCCGGGACAGGTACCTACGAGCAGTACTTC
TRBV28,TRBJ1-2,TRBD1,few,CASSETTGGQGIYGYTF,TGTGCCAGCAGTGAGACAACTGGGGGACAGGGGATCTATGGCTACACCTTC
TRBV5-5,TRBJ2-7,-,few,CASSLATSILSYEQYF,TGTGCCAGCAGCCTTGCGACTTCCATTCTTTCCTACGAGCAGTACTTC
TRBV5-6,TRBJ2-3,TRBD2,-,CASSIRTRMGTDTQYF,TGTGCCAGCAGCATTCGGACTAGAATGGGCACAGATACGCAGTATTTT
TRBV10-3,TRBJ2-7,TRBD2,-,CAISSLAGGYEQYF,TGTGCCATCAGTTCACTAGCGGGAGGGTACGAGCAGTACTTC
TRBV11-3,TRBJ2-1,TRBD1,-,CASSKGTGGRNEQFF,TGTGCCAGCAGCAAGGGGACAGGGGGCCGGAATGAGCAGTTCTTC
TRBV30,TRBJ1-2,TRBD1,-,CAWSPGTGWYGYTF,TGTGCCTGGAGTCCCGGGACAGGGTGGTATGGCTACACCTTC
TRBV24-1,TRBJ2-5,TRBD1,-,CATSDDDRGRGETQYF,TGTGCCACCAGTGATGACGACAGGGGGCGAGGAGAGACCCAGTACTTC
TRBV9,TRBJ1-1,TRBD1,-,CASSARTGHTEAFF,TGTGCCAGCAGCGCCCGGACAGGCCACACTGAAGCTTTCTTT